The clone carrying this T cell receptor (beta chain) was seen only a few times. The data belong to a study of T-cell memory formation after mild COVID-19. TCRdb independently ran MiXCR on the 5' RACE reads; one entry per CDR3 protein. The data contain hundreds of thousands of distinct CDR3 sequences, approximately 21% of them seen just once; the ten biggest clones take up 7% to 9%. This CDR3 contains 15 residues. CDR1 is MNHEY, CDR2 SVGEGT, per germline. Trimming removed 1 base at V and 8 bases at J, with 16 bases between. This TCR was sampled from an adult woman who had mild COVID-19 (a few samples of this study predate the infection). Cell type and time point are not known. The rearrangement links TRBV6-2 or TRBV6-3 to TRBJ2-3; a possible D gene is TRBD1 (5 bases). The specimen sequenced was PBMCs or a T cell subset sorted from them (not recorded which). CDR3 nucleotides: TGTGCCAGCAGTTACTTTCGGACAACCTCAGCTACGCAGTATTTT. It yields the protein CASSYFRTTSATQYF.